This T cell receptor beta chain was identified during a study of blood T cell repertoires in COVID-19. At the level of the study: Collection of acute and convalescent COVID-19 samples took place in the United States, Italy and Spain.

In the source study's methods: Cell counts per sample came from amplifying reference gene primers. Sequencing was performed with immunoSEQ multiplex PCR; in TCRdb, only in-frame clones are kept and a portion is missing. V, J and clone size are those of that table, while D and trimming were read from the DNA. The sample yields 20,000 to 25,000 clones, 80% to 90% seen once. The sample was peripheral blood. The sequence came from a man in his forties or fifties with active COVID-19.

The CDR3 nucleotides read TGTGCCAGCAGAAGGAGCCATCTCGATACGCAGTATTTT. It specifies CASRRSHLDTQYF. The chain has TRBV5-8 and TRBJ2-3; D is unresolved. The CDR3 runs to 13 residues. Germline-derived CDR1 and CDR2 are SGHTS and YDEGEE. V gave up 5 bases and J gave up 6 bases, with 13 bases separating them.